Listed below are T cell receptor beta chains from one sample, sequenced in a study of graft-versus-host responses after intestinal transplantation. Produced via immunoSEQ multiplex PCR; TCRdb's table is partial and in-frame only. Of under 75,000 clones detected, nearly 90% appear once; the ten largest clones hold roughly 3.9%. Their target antigens are unknown. Here the sequenced sample was unstimulated CD8+ T cells sorted from spleen or lymph node cells, taken before transplant. The receptors stem from a human donor who was the organ donor for an intestinal transplant. CDR3s include the opening cysteine and the closing phenylalanine or tryptophan. The D gene is left open where the match is weak. The size field is filled for only some rows; it gives once, few, many or a size class.

d_gene | j_gene | abundance | v_gene | CDR3aa | CDR3nt
NA | TRBJ1-2 | few | TRBV19 | CASSPEGYGYTF | TGTGCCAGTAGCCCCGAGGGATATGGCTACACCTTC
TRBD2 | TRBJ2-2 | NA | TRBV7-2 | CASSSVAGGRTGELFF | TGTGCCAGCAGCTCCGTTGCGGGGGGTAGGACCGGGGAGCTGTTTTTT
NA | TRBJ1-5 | NA | TRBV28 | CASTLGGNQPQHF | TGTGCCAGCACCCTCGGGGGCAATCAGCCCCAGCATTTT
NA | TRBJ1-2 | NA | TRBV7-8 | CASSLEFRGYTF | TGTGCCAGCAGCCTCGAGTTCCGTGGCTACACCTTC
NA | TRBJ2-3 | NA | TRBV2 | CASTWGPRGTDTQYF | TGTGCCAGCACCTGGGGGCCCAGGGGTACAGATACGCAGTATTTT
NA | TRBJ2-5 | once | TRBV15 | CATSRDSQGETQYF | TGTGCCACCAGCAGAGATTCCCAGGGCGAGACCCAGTACTTC
NA | TRBJ1-2 | NA | TRBV5-6 | CASSGATQPYGYTF | TGTGCCAGCAGCGGGGCCACTCAGCCTTATGGCTACACCTTC
TRBD1 | TRBJ2-1 | NA | TRBV19 | CAIGTGQGEQFF | TGTGCCATAGGGACAGGGCAGGGTGAGCAGTTCTTC
NA | TRBJ2-1 | NA | TRBV7-6 | CASSHSGSYYNEQFF | TGTGCCAGCAGCCACAGCGGGTCCTACTACAATGAGCAGTTCTTC
TRBD2 | TRBJ2-1 | NA | TRBV9 | CASTQYTTSREQFF | TGTGCCAGCACCCAATACACGACTAGCAGGGAGCAGTTCTTC
NA | TRBJ1-1 | NA | TRBV5-4 | CASSPGGNTEAFF | TGTGCCAGCAGCCCGGGGGGAAACACTGAAGCTTTCTTT
TRBD2 | TRBJ2-1 | NA | TRBV7-9 | CASSPRDYLGEQFF | TGTGCCAGCAGCCCCCGGGACTACCTGGGGGAGCAGTTCTTC
NA | TRBJ1-1 | NA | TRBV12-5 | CASGPQGRANTEAFF | TGTGCTAGTGGACCTCAGGGGAGAGCAAACACTGAAGCTTTCTTT
NA | TRBJ1-5 | NA | TRBV27 | CASSPQGPNQPQHF | TGTGCCAGCAGCCCGCAGGGGCCTAATCAGCCCCAGCATTTT
TRBD1 | TRBJ1-1 | NA | TRBV6-5 | CASSPGGLNTEAFF | TGTGCCAGCAGCCCAGGGGGCCTGAACACTGAAGCTTTCTTT
NA | TRBJ2-3 | NA | TRBV5-1 | CASSLGLVTDTQYF | TGCGCCAGCAGCTTGGGACTAGTGACAGATACGCAGTATTTT
TRBD2 | TRBJ2-5 | NA | TRBV27 | CASSATSGGMETQYF | TGTGCCAGCAGTGCCACTAGCGGGGGGATGGAGACCCAGTACTTC